This T cell receptor (beta chain) was found in a study of siplizumab effects on memory and regulatory T cells. Some 10^5 TCR templates were measured in each sample. Only in-frame clones appear in the TCRdb table, and some are missing; sequencing was by immunoSEQ multiplex PCR. The profile shows some 100,000 clones, under 95% of them singletons. General observations from the study: Confirmation was lacking for the suppressive function of proliferating Tregs derived from siplizumab cultures.

As regards this clone: Its specificity is not known.

This TCR was recovered from a human donor in good health. Specimen: Tregs sorted from blood.

The CDR3 spells CASSLTGLAGADTQYF. The CDR3 coding sequence is TGTGCCAGCAGCTTAACGGGCCTAGCGGGAGCGGATACGCAGTATTTT. The chain combines TRBV7-3 with TRBJ2-3; 10 bases match TRBD2. CDR3 length: 16 amino acids. Per germline, CDR1 SGHTA and CDR2 FQGTGA. With 0 bases clipped from V and 6 bases from J, the junction kept 6 bases outside the gene matches.